The 8 T cell receptor beta chains reported below all come from one sample, sequenced in a study of T cell repertoires in cytomegalovirus infection. These receptors' targets are unknown. From the reads, TCRdb called clonotypes with MiXCR, one entry per CDR3 protein. The sample has approximately 470,000 distinct CDR3 sequences; under 45% are singletons. The sample consisted of cultured PBMCs, taken from culture after CMV antigen stimulation. The origin of the receptors is a human donor in good health (CMV status not recorded). Some clones in this sample may be carry-over from other donors' samples.

The chain employs TRBV18 and TRBJ1-5, with a weak D call TRBD1 (5 bases). The V gene's germline CDR1 is KGHSH and CDR2 LQKENI. V was cut by 4 bases and J by 0 bases, with 10 bases left in between. The CDR3 covers 15 residues. The CDR3 loop reads CASSRDVNSNQPQHF. The CDR3 nucleotides read TGTGCCAGCTCACGGGACGTGAATAGCAATCAGCCCCAGCATTTT.

The CDR3 nucleotides are TGTGCCAGCAGCCGGAGACTAGGTTACAGCGGGGAGCTGTTTTTT. Translated: CASSRRLGYSGELFF. The genes are TRBV12-3 or TRBV12-4 and TRBJ2-2; TRBD2 is a possible D gene (6 bases). The CDR3 is made up of 15 amino acids. Trimming took off 6 bases at V and 7 bases at J, with 18 bases between the two ends.

The chain combines TRBV5-1 with TRBJ2-2, with 7 bases fitting TRBD1. This CDR3 has 13 residues. Germline V gene data show CDR1 as SGHRS and CDR2 as YFSETQ. V lost 6 bases and J lost 6; bases outside the gene matches: 5. CDR3 DNA: TGCGCCAGCACCCCCCAGGGGGCCGGGGAGCTGTTTTTT. It specifies CASTPQGAGELFF.

The sample holds a few counts of this clonotype. This chain uses TRBV7-6 with TRBJ2-6; unclear D gene. The CDR3 has 18 residues. The V and J ends lost 3 bases and 0 bases respectively, with 15 bases between them. Germline lookup yields CDR1 SGHVS and CDR2 FNYEAQ. In DNA, the CDR3 is TGTGCCAGCAGCTTGGTACAAGGCGGATTCTCTGGGGCCAACGTCCTGACTTTC. Protein: CASSLVQGGFSGANVLTF.

J is TRBJ2-1 and V is TRBV5-1; 10 bases line up with TRBD1. The CDR3 has 14 residues. With V trimmed by 6 bases and J by 8 bases, 8 bases remained unmatched. CDR1 SGHRS and CDR2 YFSETQ come from the germline V gene. The CDR3, as DNA: TGCGCCAGCACTGCAGGACAGGGGGTCGATGAGCAGTTCTTC. Translation gives CASTAGQGVDEQFF.

This clonotype was counted many times. The J gene is TRBJ2-1, the V gene TRBV7-2; tentatively, D is TRBD2 (7 bases). The CDR3 length is 14 residues. V shed 4 bases and J shed 8 bases, with 15 bases lying between them. Germline-derived CDR1 and CDR2 are SGHTA and FQGNSA. CDR3 nucleotide sequence: TGTGCCAGCAGCTCGGGGGGCTCTAGGCATGAGCAGTTCTTC. It translates to CASSSGGSRHEQFF.

This rearrangement joins TRBV2 to TRBJ2-7; D possibly corresponds to TRBD1 (5 bases). The CDR3 runs 15 residues. The germline V gene has CDR1 SNHLY and CDR2 FYNNEI. Trimming left V 7 bases short and J 2 bases short, with 18 bases between. CDR3 amino acids: CASTSRQSTTYEQYF. CDR3 nucleotide sequence: TGTGCCAGCACTTCTAGACAGAGTACCACCTACGAGCAGTACTTC.

The sample holds many counts of this clonotype. This chain connects TRBV7-2 to TRBJ2-7, with D tentatively TRBD2 (5 bases). The CDR3 runs to 11 residues. CDR1 is SGHTA and CDR2 is FQGNSA in the germline V gene. The germline V and J ends were trimmed by 5 bases and 6 bases, with 8 bases remaining between them. Written as DNA, the CDR3 is TGTGCCAGCAGCCCTGGACTCGAGCAGTACTTC. Translated, it gives CASSPGLEQYF.